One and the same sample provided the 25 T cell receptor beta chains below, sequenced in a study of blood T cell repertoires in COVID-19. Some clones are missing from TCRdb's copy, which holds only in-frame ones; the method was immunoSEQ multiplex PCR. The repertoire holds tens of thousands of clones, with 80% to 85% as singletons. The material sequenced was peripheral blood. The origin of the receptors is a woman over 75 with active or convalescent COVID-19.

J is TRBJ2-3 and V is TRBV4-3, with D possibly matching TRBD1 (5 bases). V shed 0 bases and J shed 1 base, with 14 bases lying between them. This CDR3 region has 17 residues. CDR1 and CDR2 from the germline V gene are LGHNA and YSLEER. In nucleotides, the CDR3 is TGCGCCAGCAGCCAAGATCTCGGCGGCAGGGGCACAGATACGCAGTATTTT. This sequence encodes CASSQDLGGRGTDTQYF.

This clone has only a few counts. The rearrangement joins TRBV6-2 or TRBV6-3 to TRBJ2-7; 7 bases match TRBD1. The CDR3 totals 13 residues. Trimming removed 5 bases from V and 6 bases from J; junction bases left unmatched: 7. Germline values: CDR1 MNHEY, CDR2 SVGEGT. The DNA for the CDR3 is TGTGCCAGCAGTCCGGACAGGCCTGGCGAGCAGTACTTC. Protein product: CASSPDRPGEQYF.

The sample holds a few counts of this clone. DNA of the CDR3: TGTGCCAGCAGCTTAGAGCGTGTTGGTCTAGCCGGCAGTGAGCAGTTCTTC. It is translated as CASSLERVGLAGSEQFF. The chain couples TRBV11-3 to TRBJ2-1; maybe TRBD2 (5 bases). V shed 0 bases and J shed 9 bases, with 21 bases lying between them. From germline, CDR1 is SGHNT and CDR2 YENEEA. This CDR3 has 17 residues.

The CDR3 DNA follows: TGTGCCAGCAGCTTAGTAGGGACTCAGTACACAGATACGCAGTATTTT. Translated, it gives CASSLVGTQYTDTQYF. The V and J genes are TRBV7-2 and TRBJ2-3, with D perhaps TRBD2 (6 bases). The CDR3 spans 16 residues. The V end was cut by 1 base, the J end by 2 bases, with 13 bases between. Germline values: CDR1 SGHTA, CDR2 FQGNSA.

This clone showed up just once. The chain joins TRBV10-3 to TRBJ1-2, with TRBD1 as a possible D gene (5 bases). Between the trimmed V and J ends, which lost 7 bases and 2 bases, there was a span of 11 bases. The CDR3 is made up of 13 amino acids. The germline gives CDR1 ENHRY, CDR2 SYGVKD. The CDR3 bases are TGTGCCATCAAGGCAGGGATGAACTATGGCTACACCTTC. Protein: CAIKAGMNYGYTF.

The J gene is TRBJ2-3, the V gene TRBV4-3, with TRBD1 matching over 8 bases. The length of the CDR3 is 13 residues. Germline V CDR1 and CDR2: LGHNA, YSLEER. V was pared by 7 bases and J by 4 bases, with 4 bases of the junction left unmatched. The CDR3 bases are TGCGCCAGCAAACAACAGGGGGCAGATACGCAGTATTTT. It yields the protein CASKQQGADTQYF.

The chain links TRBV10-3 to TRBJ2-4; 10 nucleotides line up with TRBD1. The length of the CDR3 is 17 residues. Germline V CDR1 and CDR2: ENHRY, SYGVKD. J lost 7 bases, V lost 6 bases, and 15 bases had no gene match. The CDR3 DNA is TGTGCCATCAGGTCTGGCTCCGGGACAGGGGAACGGAACATTCAGTACTTC. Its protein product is CAIRSGSGTGERNIQYF.

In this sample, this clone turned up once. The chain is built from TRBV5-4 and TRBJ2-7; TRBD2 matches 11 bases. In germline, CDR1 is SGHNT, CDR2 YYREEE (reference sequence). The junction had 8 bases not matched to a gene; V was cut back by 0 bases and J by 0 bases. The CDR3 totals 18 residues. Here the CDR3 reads CASSLEVAGGVSSYEQYF. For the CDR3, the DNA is TGTGCCAGCAGCTTGGAGGTAGCGGGAGGGGTAAGCTCCTACGAGCAGTACTTC.

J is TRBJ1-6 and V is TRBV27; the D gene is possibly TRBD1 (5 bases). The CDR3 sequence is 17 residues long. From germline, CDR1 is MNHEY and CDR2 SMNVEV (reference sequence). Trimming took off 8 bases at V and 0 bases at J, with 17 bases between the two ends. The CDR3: CASAPGGTSSYNSPLHF. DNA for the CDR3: TGTGCCAGCGCACCTGGAGGGACTAGCTCCTATAATTCACCCCTCCACTTT.

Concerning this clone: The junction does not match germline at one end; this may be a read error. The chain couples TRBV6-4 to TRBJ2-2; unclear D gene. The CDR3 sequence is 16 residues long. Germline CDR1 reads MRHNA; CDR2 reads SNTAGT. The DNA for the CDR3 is TGTGCCAACAGTGACTCTTGGCAGGAAAACACCGGGGAGCTGTTTTTT. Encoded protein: CANSDSWQENTGELFF.

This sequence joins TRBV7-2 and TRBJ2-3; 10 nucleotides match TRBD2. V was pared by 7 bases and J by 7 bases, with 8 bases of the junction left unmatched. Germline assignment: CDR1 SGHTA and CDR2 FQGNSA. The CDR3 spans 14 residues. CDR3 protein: CASTGAGGLNTQYF. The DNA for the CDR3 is TGTGCCAGCACAGGAGCGGGGGGGCTGAATACGCAGTATTTT.

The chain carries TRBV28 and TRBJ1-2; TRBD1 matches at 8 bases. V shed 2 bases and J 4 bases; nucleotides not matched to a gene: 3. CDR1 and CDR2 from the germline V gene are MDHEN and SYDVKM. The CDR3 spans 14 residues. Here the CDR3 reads CASSLIQGAYGYTF. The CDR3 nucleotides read TGTGCCAGCAGTTTAATTCAGGGGGCCTATGGCTACACCTTC.

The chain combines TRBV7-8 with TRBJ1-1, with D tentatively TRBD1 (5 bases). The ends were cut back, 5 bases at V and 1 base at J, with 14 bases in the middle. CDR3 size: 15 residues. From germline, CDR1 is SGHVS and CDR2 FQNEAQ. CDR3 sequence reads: CASSLQTVPNTEAFF. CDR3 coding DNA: TGTGCCAGCAGCCTACAGACAGTGCCGAACACTGAAGCTTTCTTT.

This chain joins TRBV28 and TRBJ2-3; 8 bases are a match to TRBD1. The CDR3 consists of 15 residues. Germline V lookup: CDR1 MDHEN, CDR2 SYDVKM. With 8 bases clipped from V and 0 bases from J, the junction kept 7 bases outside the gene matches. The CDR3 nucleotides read TGTGCCAGCTGGACAGGGTGGACCAGCACAGATACGCAGTATTTT. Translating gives CASWTGWTSTDTQYF.

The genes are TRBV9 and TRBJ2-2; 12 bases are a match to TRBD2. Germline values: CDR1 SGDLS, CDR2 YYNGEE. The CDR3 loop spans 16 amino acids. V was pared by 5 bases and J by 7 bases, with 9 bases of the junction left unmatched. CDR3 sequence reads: CASSYGLAGLYGELFF. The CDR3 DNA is TGTGCCAGCAGTTATGGACTAGCGGGGCTTTACGGGGAGCTGTTTTTT.

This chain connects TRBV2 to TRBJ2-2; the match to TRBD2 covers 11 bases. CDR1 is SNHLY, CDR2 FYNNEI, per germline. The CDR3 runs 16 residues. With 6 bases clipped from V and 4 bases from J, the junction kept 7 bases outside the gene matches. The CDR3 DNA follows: TGTGCCAGCAGCCTTACTAGCGGGAGCCGCACCGGGGAGCTGTTTTTT. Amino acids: CASSLTSGSRTGELFF.

The CDR3 nucleotides read TGCGCCAGCAGCCAAGATTTGCCGATAGATCCAAATTCACCCCTCCACTTT. Amino acid sequence: CASSQDLPIDPNSPLHF. The chain recombines TRBV4-3 with TRBJ1-6; D call uncertain. V shed 0 bases and J shed 7 bases, with 16 bases lying between them. This CDR3 contains 17 residues. Germline V gives CDR1 LGHNA, CDR2 YSLEER.

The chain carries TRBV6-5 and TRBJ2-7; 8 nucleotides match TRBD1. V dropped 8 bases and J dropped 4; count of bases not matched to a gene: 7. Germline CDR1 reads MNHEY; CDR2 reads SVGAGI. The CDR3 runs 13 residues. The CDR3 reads CASRETGVYEQYF. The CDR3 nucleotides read TGTGCCAGCCGGGAGACAGGGGTTTACGAGCAGTACTTC.

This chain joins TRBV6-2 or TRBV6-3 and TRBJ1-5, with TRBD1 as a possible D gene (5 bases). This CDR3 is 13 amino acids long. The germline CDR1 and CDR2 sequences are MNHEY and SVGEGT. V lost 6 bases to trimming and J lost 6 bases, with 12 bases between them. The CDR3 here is CASRPSGGQPQHF. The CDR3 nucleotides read TGTGCCAGCAGACCTTCGGGGGGTCAGCCCCAGCATTTT.

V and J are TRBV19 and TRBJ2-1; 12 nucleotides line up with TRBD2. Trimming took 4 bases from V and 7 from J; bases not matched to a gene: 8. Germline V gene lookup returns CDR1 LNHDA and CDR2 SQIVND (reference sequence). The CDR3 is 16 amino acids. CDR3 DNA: TGTGCCAGTAGTAAGACTAGCGGGAGTCCGAGGAATGAGCAGTTCTTC. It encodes CASSKTSGSPRNEQFF.

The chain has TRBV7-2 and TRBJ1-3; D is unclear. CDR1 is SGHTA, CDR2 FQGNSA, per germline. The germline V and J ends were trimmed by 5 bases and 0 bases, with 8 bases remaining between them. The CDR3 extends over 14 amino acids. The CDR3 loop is CASSPGSSGNTIYF. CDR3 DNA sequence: TGTGCCAGCAGCCCGGGGAGCTCTGGAAACACCATATATTTT.

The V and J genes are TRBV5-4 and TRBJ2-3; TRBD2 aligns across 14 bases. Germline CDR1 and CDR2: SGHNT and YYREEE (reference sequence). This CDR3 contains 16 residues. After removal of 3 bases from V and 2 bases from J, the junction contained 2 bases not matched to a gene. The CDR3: CASSWGLAGDTDTQYF. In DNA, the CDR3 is TGTGCCAGCAGCTGGGGACTAGCGGGGGACACAGATACGCAGTATTTT. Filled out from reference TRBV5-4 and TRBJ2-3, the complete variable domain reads ETGVTQSPTHLIKTRGQQVTLRCSSQSGHNTVSWYQQALGQGPQFIFQYYREEENGRGNFPPRFSGLQFPNYSSELNVNALELDDSALYLCASSWGLAGDTDTQYFGPGTRLTVL.

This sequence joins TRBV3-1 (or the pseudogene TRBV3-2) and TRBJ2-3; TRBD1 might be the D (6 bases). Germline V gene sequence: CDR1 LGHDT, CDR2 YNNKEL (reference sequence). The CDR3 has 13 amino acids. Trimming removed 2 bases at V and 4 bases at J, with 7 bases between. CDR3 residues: CASSQNRADTQYF. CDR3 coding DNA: TGTGCCAGCAGCCAAAACAGGGCAGATACGCAGTATTTT.

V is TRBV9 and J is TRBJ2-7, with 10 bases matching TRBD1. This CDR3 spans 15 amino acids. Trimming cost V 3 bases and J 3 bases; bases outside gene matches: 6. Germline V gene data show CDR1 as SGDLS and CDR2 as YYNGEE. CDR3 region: CASSGGQGPGYEQYF. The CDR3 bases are TGTGCCAGCAGCGGGGGACAGGGGCCGGGCTACGAGCAGTACTTC.

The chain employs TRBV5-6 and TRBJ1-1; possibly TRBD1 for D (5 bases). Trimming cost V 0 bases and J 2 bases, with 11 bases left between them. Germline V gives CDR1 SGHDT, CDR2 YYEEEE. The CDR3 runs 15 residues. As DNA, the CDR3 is TGTGCCAGCAGCTTGGGGACAAGGACCAACACTGAAGCTTTCTTT. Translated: CASSLGTRTNTEAFF.